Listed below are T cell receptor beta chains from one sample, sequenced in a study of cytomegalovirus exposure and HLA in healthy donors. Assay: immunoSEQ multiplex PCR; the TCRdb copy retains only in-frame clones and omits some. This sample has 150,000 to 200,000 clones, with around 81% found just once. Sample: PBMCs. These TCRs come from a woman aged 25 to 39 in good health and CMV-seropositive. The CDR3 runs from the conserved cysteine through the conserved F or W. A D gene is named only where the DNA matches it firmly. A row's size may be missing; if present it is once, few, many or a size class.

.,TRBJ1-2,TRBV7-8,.,CASSLGRLGYGYTF,TGTGCCAGCAGCTTAGGCAGGTTGGGCTATGGCTACACCTTC
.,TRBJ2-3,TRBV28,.,CASSSQGTYTDTQYF,TGTGCCAGCAGTTCACAAGGGACTTACACAGATACGCAGTATTTT
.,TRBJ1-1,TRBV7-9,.,CASSMTGTTTEAFF,TGTGCCAGCAGCATGACCGGGACAACAACTGAAGCTTTCTTT
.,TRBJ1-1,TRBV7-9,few,CASSLMRTEAFF,TGTGCCAGCAGCTTAATGCGGACTGAAGCTTTCTTT
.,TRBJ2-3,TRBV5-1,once,CASSLSGLTTDTQYF,TGCGCCAGCAGCTTGTCGGGTTTAACCACAGATACGCAGTATTTT
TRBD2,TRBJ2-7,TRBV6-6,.,CASRLAGVYEQYF,TGTGCCAGCAGACTAGCGGGGGTCTACGAGCAGTACTTC
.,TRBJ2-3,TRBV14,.,CASSRNRVEDTQYF,TGTGCCAGCAGCCGGAACAGGGTGGAAGATACGCAGTATTTT
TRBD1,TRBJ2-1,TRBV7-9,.,CASSPPQGTASYNEQFF,TGTGCCAGCAGCCCCCCGCAAGGGACAGCCTCCTACAATGAGCAGTTCTTC
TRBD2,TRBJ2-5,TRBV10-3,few,CAISENGGGTQYF,TGTGCCATCAGTGAGAACGGCGGGGGGACCCAGTACTTC
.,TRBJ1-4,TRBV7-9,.,CASSQNTGIKEEKLFF,TGTGCCAGCAGCCAAAATACCGGGATCAAAGAGGAAAAACTGTTTTTT
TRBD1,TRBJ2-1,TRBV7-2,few,CASSSQTGGRFEQFF,TGTGCCAGCAGCTCCCAGACAGGGGGCCGTTTTGAGCAGTTCTTC
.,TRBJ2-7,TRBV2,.,CASSVQTAKFHEQYF,TGTGCCAGCAGTGTTCAGACAGCCAAGTTCCACGAGCAGTACTTC
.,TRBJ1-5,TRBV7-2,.,CASSWTKSNQPQHF,TGTGCCAGCAGCTGGACTAAAAGCAATCAGCCCCAGCATTTT
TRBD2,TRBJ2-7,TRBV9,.,CASSVSGGGGEQYF,TGTGCCAGCAGCGTTAGCGGGGGTGGGGGGGAGCAGTACTTC
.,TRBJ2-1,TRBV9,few,CASSVAGLYNEQFF,TGTGCCAGCAGCGTAGCGGGTCTCTACAATGAGCAGTTCTTC
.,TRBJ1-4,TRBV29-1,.,CSVQRSVNEKLFF,TGCAGCGTCCAGAGGAGTGTAAATGAAAAACTGTTTTTT
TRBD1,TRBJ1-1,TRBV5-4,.,CASSRDNQGDTEAFF,TGTGCCAGCAGCCGAGATAACCAGGGGGACACTGAAGCTTTCTTT
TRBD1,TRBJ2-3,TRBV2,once,CAIHRGHQTDTQYF,TGTGCCATACACAGGGGACACCAGACAGATACGCAGTATTTT
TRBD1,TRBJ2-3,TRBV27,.,CASSLVGTEYTDTQYF,TGTGCCAGCAGTTTAGTTGGGACAGAGTACACAGATACGCAGTATTTT
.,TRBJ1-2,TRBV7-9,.,CASSLAQVLYGYTF,TGTGCCAGCAGCTTAGCGCAAGTACTCTATGGCTACACCTTC